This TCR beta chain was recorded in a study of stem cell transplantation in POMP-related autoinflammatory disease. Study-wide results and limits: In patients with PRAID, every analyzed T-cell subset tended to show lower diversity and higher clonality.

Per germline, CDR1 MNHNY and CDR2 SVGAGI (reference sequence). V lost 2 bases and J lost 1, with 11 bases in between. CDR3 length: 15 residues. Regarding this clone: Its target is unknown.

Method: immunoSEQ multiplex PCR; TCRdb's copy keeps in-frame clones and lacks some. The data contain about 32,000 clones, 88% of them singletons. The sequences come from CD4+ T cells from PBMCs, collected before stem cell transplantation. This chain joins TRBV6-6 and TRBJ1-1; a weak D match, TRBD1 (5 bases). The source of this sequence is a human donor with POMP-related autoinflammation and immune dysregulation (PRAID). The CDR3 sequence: CASSYRAGTNTEAFF. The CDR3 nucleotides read TGTGCCAGCAGTTACAGGGCGGGGACGAACACTGAAGCTTTCTTT.